The clone carrying this T cell receptor beta chain showed up just a few times. The target antigen is unknown. The data originate from a study of beta chain features in type 1 diabetes. General study points: TCRB CDR3 length was moderately but significantly reduced in all four CD4+ subsets of Type 1 diabetes patients.

This CDR3 contains 16 residues. Trimming cost V 8 bases and J 1 base, with 19 bases left between them. Germline V gene data show CDR1 as MGHDK and CDR2 as SYGVNS. The whole isolated RNA underwent reverse transcription, so sequencing captured expressed TCRB transcripts. Some clones are missing from TCRdb's copy, which holds only in-frame ones; the method was immunoSEQ multiplex PCR. The table includes under 300,000 clones, over 20% detected once. This receptor was identified in a woman aged 40 to 50 with type 1 diabetes. Sequencing was performed on naive CD4+ T cells from blood. The V and J genes are TRBV25-1 and TRBJ2-3, with TRBD2 as a possible D gene (5 bases). The CDR3 reads CASARERIVGTDTQYF. The DNA for the CDR3 is TGTGCCAGCGCAAGGGAGCGGATTGTGGGCACAGATACGCAGTATTTT. The complete variable domain, with remaining parts taken from reference TRBV25-1 and TRBJ2-3, reads EADIYQTPRYLVIGTGKKITLECSQTMGHDKMYWYQQDPGMELHLIHYSYGVNSTEKGDLSSESTVSRIRTEHFPLTLESARPSHTSQYLCASARERIVGTDTQYFGPGTRLTVL.